The next 15 T cell receptor beta chains were all read from a single sample in a study of tumor-infiltrating lymphocytes in oesophageal squamous cell carcinoma. TCRdb re-analysed the PCR reads in MiXCR, keeping a single row per CDR3 protein. The data show more than 7,000 distinct CDR3 sequences, roughly two thirds seen once. What was sequenced was esophageal tumor tissue. These receptors all stem from a female donor with esophageal squamous cell carcinoma.

J is TRBJ2-3 and V is TRBV7-2; 15 nucleotides line up with TRBD2. This CDR3 comprises 16 residues. Germline V lookup: CDR1 SGHTA, CDR2 FQGNSA. J lost 5 bases, V lost 4 bases, and 4 bases had no gene match. The CDR3 DNA follows: TGTGCCAGCAGCTCCGGGACTAGCGGGAGGATAGATACGCAGTATTTT. It is translated as CASSSGTSGRIDTQYF.

The CDR3 DNA follows: TGTGCCAGCAGTTTAGTACTAGCGGGACCCGGGGAGCTGTTTTTT. Its translation: CASSLVLAGPGELFF. The V call is TRBV7-3, the J call TRBJ2-3, with TRBD2 matching over 10 bases. Judging by the DNA end, TRBJ2-2 fits better; the J call may be wrong. Germline-derived CDR1 and CDR2 are SGHTA and FQGTGA. The CDR3 has 15 residues.

The chain is built from TRBV7-3 and TRBJ2-5; unclear D gene. The CDR3 loop spans 13 amino acids. Germline CDR1 is SGHTA and CDR2 is FQGTGA. V was shortened by 3 bases and J by 11 bases, with 16 bases between the two germline ends. The CDR3 coding sequence is TGTGCCAGCAGCTTGGCCCCCTGGGAAGAGCAGTACTTC. It yields the protein CASSLAPWEEQYF.

V usage is TRBV12-3 or TRBV12-4 and J usage is TRBJ2-4; TRBD1 is a possible D gene (6 bases). The J call could be wrong; TRBJ2-7 is a better fit for the DNA end. This CDR3 has 14 residues. The CDR3 DNA follows: TGTGCCAGCAGCAGGGACACCCCCTTCCACGAGCAGTACTTC. Its protein is CASSRDTPFHEQYF.

The chain employs TRBV7-3 and TRBJ1-1, with D possibly TRBD1 on 5 matching bases. This CDR3 region has 13 residues. V lost 8 bases, J lost 6 bases, and 16 bases lay in between. Germline CDR1 reads SGHTA; CDR2 reads FQGTGA. The CDR3 sequence: CASAPSGGAEAFF. CDR3 DNA sequence: TGTGCCAGCGCCCCGTCCGGGGGAGCTGAAGCTTTCTTT. Drawing the rest from reference TRBV7-3 and TRBJ1-1, the complete variable domain is GAGVSQTPSNKVTEKGKYVELRCDPISGHTALYWYRQSLGQGPEFLIYFQGTGAADDSGLPNDRFFAVRPEGSVSTLKIQRTERGDSAVYLCASAPSGGAEAFFGQGTRLTVV.

CDR3 protein: CASSLEVASSKEGSYEQYF. The DNA for the CDR3 is TGTGCCAGCAGCTTAGAGGTGGCTAGCAGCAAGGAGGGCTCCTACGAGCAGTACTTC. The chain has TRBV7-9 and TRBJ2-7, with D perhaps TRBD2 (6 bases). The CDR3 is made up of 19 amino acids. Germline CDR1 and CDR2: SEHNR and FQNEAQ (reference sequence). The germline V and J ends were trimmed by 1 base and 0 bases, with 22 bases remaining between them.

The chain employs TRBV15 and TRBJ2-5, with 8 bases identical to TRBD1. The CDR3 contains 13 residues. Germline CDR1 reads LNHNV; CDR2 reads YYDKDF (reference sequence). V was pared by 4 bases and J by 5 bases, with 3 bases of the junction left unmatched. CDR3 sequence: CATSITGGETQYF. The CDR3 nucleotides are TGTGCCACCAGCATCACAGGGGGGGAGACCCAGTACTTC.

This chain joins TRBV5-6 and TRBJ2-3; maybe TRBD2 (6 bases). The germline V and J ends were trimmed by 6 bases and 0 bases, with 14 bases remaining between them. Germline CDR1 is SGHDT and CDR2 is YYEEEE. This CDR3 has 15 residues. The CDR3 bases are TGTGCCAGCATCGAGTTCGGGAGCAGCACAGATACGCAGTATTTT. Translating it yields CASIEFGSSTDTQYF.

V gene TRBV12-3 or TRBV12-4 combines with J gene TRBJ2-3, with D possibly matching TRBD2 (5 bases). Trimming pared 6 bases from V and 0 bases from J, leaving 13 bases between. The CDR3 totals 15 residues. The CDR3 DNA is TGTGCCAGCAGCCTCGGAACGGGGAGCACAGATACGCAGTATTTT. This gives the protein CASSLGTGSTDTQYF.

This clonotype occurred many times. The J gene is TRBJ2-1, the V gene TRBV7-6, with 7 bases matching TRBD2. In germline, CDR1 is SGHVS, CDR2 FNYEAQ. The V gene end was trimmed by 6 bases and the J gene end by 0 bases; junction bases not matched to a gene: 8. CDR3 length: 16 residues. The chain's CDR3 is CASSSTSESSYNEQFF. The CDR3 DNA follows: TGTGCCAGCAGTTCCACTAGCGAAAGCTCCTACAATGAGCAGTTCTTC. The complete variable domain, with remaining parts taken from reference TRBV7-6 and TRBJ2-1, reads GAGVSQSPRYKVTKRGQDVALRCDPISGHVSLYWYRQALGQGPEFLTYFNYEAQQDKSGLPNDRFSAERPEGSISTLTIQRTEQRDSAMYRCASSSTSESSYNEQFFGPGTRLTVL.

The rearrangement uses TRBV10-2 and TRBJ2-1; TRBD1 aligns across 7 bases. The V and J ends lost 8 bases and 2 bases, in that order; junction bases with no gene match: 3. Germline V lookup: CDR1 WSHSY, CDR2 SAAADI. The CDR3 runs to 13 residues. This CDR3 reads CASWTGPYNEQFF. The CDR3 coding sequence is TGCGCCAGCTGGACAGGCCCCTACAATGAGCAGTTCTTC.

In this sample, this clonotype is medium-sized (0.01 to 0.1%). This chain uses TRBV29-1 with TRBJ2-5, with a weak D call TRBD2 (6 bases). The CDR3 spans 15 residues. V lost 2 bases and J 5 bases, leaving 18 bases between the germline ends. CDR1 and CDR2 (germline): SQVTM, ANQGSEA. The CDR3: CSVELASTRWETQYF. As DNA, the CDR3 is TGCAGCGTTGAACTAGCGTCCACGAGGTGGGAGACCCAGTACTTC.

This chain joins TRBV7-2 and TRBJ2-6; no clear D. The J call may not be correct, given that the DNA end is closer to TRBJ2-1. The CDR3 loop spans 11 amino acids. Germline V CDR1 and CDR2: SGHTA, FQGNSA. CDR3 protein: CASSPGNEQFF. CDR3 nucleotides: TGTGCCAGCAGCCCCGGCAACGAGCAGTTCTTC.

The J gene is TRBJ2-1, the V gene TRBV7-2; D is ambiguous. CDR1 is SGHTA and CDR2 is FQGNSA in the germline V gene. The CDR3 totals 12 residues. Trimming pared 1 base from V and 9 bases from J, leaving 7 bases between. The CDR3 DNA sequence: TGTGCCAGCAGCTTAGTCTCTCTTGAGCAGTTCTTC. It is translated as CASSLVSLEQFF. Based on the CDR3 plus reference TRBV7-2 and TRBJ2-1, the full variable domain is GAGVSQSPSNKVTEKGKDVELRCDPISGHTALYWYRQSLGQGLEFLIYFQGNSAPDKSGLPSDRFSAERTGGSVSTLTIQRTQQEDSAVYLCASSLVSLEQFFGPGTRLTVL.

The V gene is TRBV6-2 or TRBV6-3, the J gene TRBJ1-1, with D unclear. The germline CDR1 and CDR2 sequences are MNHEY and SVGEGT. Trimming shortened V by 5 bases and J by 3 bases, and 13 bases separated the two germline ends. There are 14 residues in the CDR3. The CDR3 spells CASSKLGRDTEAFF. In DNA form, the CDR3 reads TGTGCCAGCAGTAAGCTAGGGCGAGACACTGAAGCTTTCTTT.